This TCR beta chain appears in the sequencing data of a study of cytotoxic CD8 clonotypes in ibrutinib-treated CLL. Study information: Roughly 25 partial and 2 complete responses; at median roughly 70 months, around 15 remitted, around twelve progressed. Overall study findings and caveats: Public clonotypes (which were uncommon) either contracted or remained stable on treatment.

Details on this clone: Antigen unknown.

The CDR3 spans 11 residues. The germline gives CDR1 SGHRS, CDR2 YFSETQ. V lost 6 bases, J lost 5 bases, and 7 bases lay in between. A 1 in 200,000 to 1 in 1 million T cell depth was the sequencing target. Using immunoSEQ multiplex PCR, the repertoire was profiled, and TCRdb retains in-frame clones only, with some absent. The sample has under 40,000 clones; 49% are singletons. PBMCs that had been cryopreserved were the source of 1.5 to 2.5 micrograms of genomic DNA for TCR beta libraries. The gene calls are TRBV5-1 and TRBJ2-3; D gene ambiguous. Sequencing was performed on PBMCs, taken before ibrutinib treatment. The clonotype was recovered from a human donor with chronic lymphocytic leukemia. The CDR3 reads CASNMGDTQYF. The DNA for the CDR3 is TGCGCCAGCAACATGGGAGATACGCAGTATTTT.